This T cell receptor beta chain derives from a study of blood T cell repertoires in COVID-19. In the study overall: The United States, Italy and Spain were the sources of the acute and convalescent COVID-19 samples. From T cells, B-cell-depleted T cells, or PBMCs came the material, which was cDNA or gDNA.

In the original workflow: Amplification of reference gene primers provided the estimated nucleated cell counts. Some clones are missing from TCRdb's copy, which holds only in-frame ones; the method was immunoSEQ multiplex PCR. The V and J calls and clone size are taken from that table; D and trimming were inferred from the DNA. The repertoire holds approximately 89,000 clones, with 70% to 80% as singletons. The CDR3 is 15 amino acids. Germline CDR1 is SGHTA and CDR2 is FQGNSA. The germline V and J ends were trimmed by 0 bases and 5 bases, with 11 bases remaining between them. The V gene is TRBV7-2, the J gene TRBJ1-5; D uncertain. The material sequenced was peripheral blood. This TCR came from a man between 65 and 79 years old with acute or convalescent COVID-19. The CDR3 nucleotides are TGTGCCAGCAGCTTAGCCGCGGCCCCTTATCAGCCCCAGCATTTT. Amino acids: CASSLAAAPYQPQHF.